These T cell receptor beta chains were read from a single sample in a study of T cell responses to AZD1222 COVID-19 vaccine. Sequenced by immunoSEQ multiplex PCR; TCRdb stores in-frame clones only, minus some. Among tens of thousands of clones listed, about 90% were seen once. Sequenced here: peripheral blood, sampled on day 0 of MenACWY control vaccination. The receptor source for this set is an adult in good health. The CDR3 runs from the conserved cysteine through the conserved F or W. The D gene is left open where the match is weak. Clone size is stated in some rows and not others, as once, few, many or a class when expanded.

V,size,J,D,CDR3,DNA
TRBV2,NA,TRBJ1-1,TRBD1,CATSGQGADTEAFF,TGTGCCACCAGTGGACAGGGGGCGGACACTGAAGCTTTCTTT
TRBV9,NA,TRBJ2-3,TRBD2,CAGRLAGVLPDTQYF,TGTGCCGGGAGACTAGCGGGAGTCCTTCCAGATACGCAGTATTTT
TRBV7-9,NA,TRBJ1-5,NA,CASSSSTGILNQPQHF,TGTGCCAGCAGCTCCTCAACGGGGATCCTCAATCAGCCCCAGCATTTT
TRBV6-6,NA,TRBJ2-1,TRBD1,CASSQFPSGQGALDEQFF,TGTGCCAGCAGTCAATTTCCCTCGGGACAGGGGGCTCTCGATGAGCAGTTCTTC
TRBV3-1/TRBV3-2,NA,TRBJ1-2,NA,CASSPKQGRGYTF,TGTGCCAGCAGCCCGAAACAGGGACGTGGCTACACCTTC
TRBV6-5,NA,TRBJ1-4,NA,CASSGAGDEKLFF,TGTGCCAGCAGCGGGGCGGGGGACGAAAAACTGTTTTTT
TRBV7-2,once,TRBJ1-5,NA,CASSLTGAQPQHF,TGTGCCAGCAGCTTAACGGGGGCCCAGCCCCAGCATTTT
TRBV18,few,TRBJ2-5,TRBD2,CASSPPDLAGGFLTQYF,TGTGCCAGCTCACCACCGGATTTAGCGGGAGGGTTTTTGACCCAGTACTTC
TRBV6-5,NA,TRBJ1-1,TRBD1,CATTPGGITEAFF,TGTGCCACAACACCAGGGGGGATCACTGAAGCTTTCTTT
TRBV18,NA,TRBJ1-6,NA,CASSGTASFYNSPLHF,TGTGCCAGCTCGGGGACGGCGAGTTTCTATAATTCACCCCTCCACTTT
TRBV3-1/TRBV3-2,NA,TRBJ2-7,NA,CASSQRGLAHEQYF,TGTGCCAGCAGCCAAAGAGGCCTTGCGCACGAGCAGTACTTC
TRBV6-6,NA,TRBJ1-3,NA,CASHSGNTIYF,TGTGCCAGCCATTCTGGAAACACCATATATTTT
TRBV5-1,once,TRBJ1-2,NA,CASSIGGRGYGYTF,TGCGCCAGCAGCATCGGAGGGAGGGGGTATGGCTACACCTTC
TRBV2,NA,TRBJ2-7,NA,CASSEKAQRDEQYF,TGTGCCAGCAGTGAAAAGGCACAAAGGGACGAGCAGTACTTC
TRBV6-5,NA,TRBJ1-1,TRBD1,CASPITGTGKNFF,TGTGCCAGCCCGATTACCGGGACAGGGAAGAATTTCTTT
TRBV11-2,NA,TRBJ2-7,NA,CASSLATELYEQYF,TGTGCCAGCAGCTTAGCTACAGAACTCTACGAGCAGTACTTC
TRBV5-4,NA,TRBJ1-4,NA,CASREGVNEKLFF,TGTGCCAGCAGAGAGGGGGTTAATGAAAAACTGTTTTTT
TRBV9,NA,TRBJ1-5,TRBD1,CASSEGDRPYQPQHF,TGTGCCAGCAGCGAGGGGGACAGACCGTATCAGCCCCAGCATTTT
TRBV28,once,TRBJ1-5,TRBD1,CAIQGTENQPQHF,TGTGCCATACAGGGGACTGAGAATCAGCCCCAGCATTTT
TRBV27,NA,TRBJ1-4,TRBD1,CASSFAGQSNEKLFF,TGTGCCAGCAGTTTCGCGGGACAGAGTAATGAAAAACTGTTTTTT
TRBV24-1,NA,TRBJ2-7,TRBD1,CATSDPMTGGENEQYF,TGTGCCACCAGTGACCCAATGACAGGGGGCGAAAACGAGCAGTACTTC
TRBV27,few,TRBJ1-6,NA,CASTDSRGHSPLHF,TGTGCCAGCACCGATAGCCGGGGGCATTCACCCCTCCACTTT
TRBV7-2,NA,TRBJ2-1,TRBD2,CASSFTAGVDEQFF,TGTGCCAGCAGCTTTACCGCGGGAGTGGATGAGCAGTTCTTC
TRBV11-2,NA,TRBJ1-5,NA,CASSLGVTNQPQHF,TGTGCCAGCAGCCTTGGGGTGACCAATCAGCCCCAGCATTTT
TRBV18,NA,TRBJ2-1,TRBD2,CASSPLAGGNEQFF,TGTGCCAGCTCACCACTAGCGGGAGGGAATGAGCAGTTCTTC
TRBV2,NA,TRBJ2-1,TRBD2,CASSEGTGARTRMNEQFF,TGTGCCAGCAGTGAAGGGACTGGAGCGAGGACTAGGATGAATGAGCAGTTCTTC
TRBV16,NA,TRBJ2-7,NA,CASSFRRAYEQYF,TGTGCCAGCAGCTTCAGGAGGGCCTACGAGCAGTACTTC
TRBV5-1,NA,TRBJ2-7,NA,CASSLGLGQPEQYF,TGCGCCAGCAGCTTGGGCCTTGGACAGCCTGAGCAGTACTTC
TRBV12-3/TRBV12-4,once,TRBJ1-5,NA,CASSLPAQPQHF,TGTGCCAGCAGTCTCCCAGCTCAGCCCCAGCATTTT
TRBV4-1,NA,TRBJ1-5,NA,CASSQDRGVGAQHF,TGCGCCAGCAGCCAAGATCGGGGGGTAGGGGCCCAGCATTTT
TRBV12-3/TRBV12-4,NA,TRBJ1-3,TRBD1,CANRTGGGNTIYF,TGTGCCAACAGGACAGGGGGAGGAAACACCATATATTTT
TRBV29-1,NA,TRBJ1-1,NA,CSAAVRNTEAFF,TGCAGCGCTGCTGTCAGGAACACTGAAGCTTTCTTT
TRBV11-2,NA,TRBJ2-2,TRBD2,CASSLAGGPSGELFF,TGTGCCAGCAGCTTGGCGGGAGGGCCCTCCGGGGAGCTGTTTTTT
TRBV6-4,NA,TRBJ2-1,TRBD2,CASSRDYGNEQFF,TGTGCCAGCAGTCGGGACTACGGTAATGAGCAGTTCTTC
TRBV27,NA,TRBJ2-1,NA,CASSSRINEQFF,TGTGCCAGCAGTTCCCGGATCAATGAGCAGTTCTTC
TRBV7-9,NA,TRBJ1-5,NA,CASSSQGGNQPQHF,TGTGCCAGCAGCTCTCAGGGAGGGAATCAGCCCCAGCATTTT
TRBV29-1,NA,TRBJ1-2,NA,CSVEWGDYGYTF,TGCAGCGTTGAATGGGGCGACTATGGCTACACCTTC
TRBV3-1/TRBV3-2,NA,TRBJ2-2,NA,CASSFRGAGELFF,TGTGCCAGCAGCTTCAGGGGGGCCGGGGAGCTGTTTTTT
TRBV5-1,NA,TRBJ1-4,NA,CASSDIGQSAFEKLFF,TGCGCCAGCAGCGACATAGGACAGTCCGCCTTCGAAAAACTGTTTTTT
TRBV29-1,NA,TRBJ2-1,TRBD1,CSVFQTGLQFF,TGCAGCGTTTTCCAGACAGGGCTGCAGTTCTTC
TRBV7-2,NA,TRBJ1-5,NA,CASSSNGDQPQHF,TGTGCCAGCAGCTCTAACGGGGATCAGCCCCAGCATTTT
TRBV7-2,few,TRBJ1-6,NA,CASSLGVRNNSPLHF,TGTGCCAGCAGCTTAGGAGTGCGAAATAATTCACCCCTCCACTTT
TRBV2,NA,TRBJ1-5,NA,CASSPLGPGGPQHF,TGTGCCAGCAGTCCCTTGGGCCCGGGAGGGCCCCAGCATTTT
TRBV9,NA,TRBJ1-5,NA,CASSVGGPGSNQPQHF,TGTGCCAGCAGCGTGGGGGGCCCCGGGAGCAATCAGCCCCAGCATTTT
TRBV30,NA,TRBJ1-1,TRBD1,CAWSTGGTEAFF,TGTGCCTGGTCGACAGGGGGCACTGAAGCTTTCTTT
TRBV7-2,NA,TRBJ1-4,TRBD1,CASSEGQPNEKLFF,TGTGCCAGCAGCGAGGGACAGCCTAATGAAAAACTGTTTTTT
TRBV7-2,NA,TRBJ1-5,NA,CASSLGLQPGQPQHF,TGTGCCAGCAGCTTAGGGCTACAGCCTGGTCAGCCCCAGCATTTT
TRBV28,NA,TRBJ1-1,NA,CASSQGERRGAFF,TGTGCCAGCAGTCAGGGTGAACGTCGGGGGGCTTTCTTT
TRBV13,NA,TRBJ2-3,TRBD2,CASSFRLAGDTQYF,TGTGCCAGCAGCTTCCGACTAGCCGGAGATACGCAGTATTTT
TRBV4-3,NA,TRBJ2-1,NA,CASSQEGRHEQFF,TGCGCCAGCAGCCAAGAGGGGCGACATGAGCAGTTCTTC
TRBV5-8,NA,TRBJ1-4,TRBD1,CASSSGAAGTGVEKLFF,TGTGCCAGCAGCTCAGGGGCCGCCGGGACAGGGGTGGAAAAACTGTTTTTT
TRBV5-6,NA,TRBJ1-6,NA,CASSPGYNNSPLHF,TGTGCCAGCAGCCCCGGGTATAATAATTCACCCCTCCACTTT